The rows below give T cell receptor beta chains drawn from one sample of a study of OX40 agonist ivuxolimab in advanced cancers. Sequencing was performed with immunoSEQ multiplex PCR; in TCRdb, only in-frame clones are kept and a portion is missing. This table has tens of thousands of clones, approximately 85% appearing once. The source was CD4+ or CD8+ T cells sorted from blood, collected in a trial of the OX40 agonist ivuxolimab. Receptors originate from an adult with an advanced solid tumor such as melanoma, head and neck, liver or kidney cancer. The CDR3 runs from the conserved cysteine through the conserved F or W. Each record gives: D gene, clone size, V gene, J gene, CDR3 DNA, CDR3 protein. The D gene is left open where the match is weak. Clone size appears in some rows only: once, few, many, or a class for an expanded clone.

TRBD1	-	TRBV6-5	TRBJ1-2	TGTGCCAGCAGGCGGACAGGCTATGGCTACACCTTC	CASRRTGYGYTF
-	once	TRBV30	TRBJ1-5	TGTGCCTGGAGTAAGGGGCCGGGGACCTACTCATATAGCAATCAGCCCCAGCATTTT	CAWSKGPGTYSYSNQPQHF
-	-	TRBV7-9	TRBJ2-7	TGTGCCAGCAGCCTCGGGCCGCCCTACGAGCAGTACTTC	CASSLGPPYEQYF
-	-	TRBV6-5	TRBJ1-4	TGTGCCAGCAGTAGGGCCCTAAATGAAAAACTGTTTTTT	CASSRALNEKLFF
-	-	TRBV6-6	TRBJ1-2	TGTGCCAGCAGTCCCAATTATGGCTACACCTTC	CASSPNYGYTF
-	-	TRBV4-1	TRBJ2-5	TGCGCCAGCAGCCAAGGTCTAGGGCTAAGGGGAGAGACCCAGTACTTC	CASSQGLGLRGETQYF
TRBD1	-	TRBV6-1	TRBJ1-2	TGTGCCAGCAGTGGGACACAGGGGGCGGATGGCTACACCTTC	CASSGTQGADGYTF
-	-	TRBV19	TRBJ1-5	TGTGCCAGTAGTTCTTATCAGGGCCGCAATCAGCCCCAGCATTTT	CASSSYQGRNQPQHF
TRBD2	-	TRBV6-6	TRBJ2-7	TGTGCCAGCAGTTACTCCGGTGCTAGCGGGGGATACGAGCAGTACTTC	CASSYSGASGGYEQYF
-	-	TRBV7-6	TRBJ2-5	TGTGCCAGCAGCTCTAAGGGGGAGATTATGGAGACCCAGTACTTC	CASSSKGEIMETQYF
-	-	TRBV14	TRBJ1-2	TGTGCCAGCAGCCACGGAGCGCCCGGACCCTATGGCTACACCTTC	CASSHGAPGPYGYTF
-	once	TRBV27	TRBJ2-7	TGTGCCAGCAGTTTACGTCCGAGCGAAGGGTACGAGCAGTACTTC	CASSLRPSEGYEQYF
-	-	TRBV30	TRBJ1-4	TGTGCCTGGAGTGTGGGAAGGGGCCTTAATGAAAAACTGTTTTTT	CAWSVGRGLNEKLFF
TRBD2	few	TRBV9	TRBJ2-6	TGTGCCAGCAGCGTCAGACTAGCGGGAGGCTCTGGGGCCAACGTCCTGACTTTC	CASSVRLAGGSGANVLTF
-	-	TRBV27	TRBJ1-5	TGTGCCAGCAGTACAGGGTTTTTGAGCAATCAGCCCCAGCATTTT	CASSTGFLSNQPQHF
TRBD1	-	TRBV5-1	TRBJ2-3	TGCGCCAGCAGCTTGATGGGACAGGGGGCCACAGATACGCAGTATTTT	CASSLMGQGATDTQYF
-	-	TRBV5-1	TRBJ2-5	TGCGCCAGCAGCTTGGAGGGACCGTACCAAGAGACCCAGTACTTC	CASSLEGPYQETQYF
TRBD2	-	TRBV6-1	TRBJ2-7	TGTGCCAGCAGTAGGACTAGCGGGAGTTACGAGCAGTACTTC	CASSRTSGSYEQYF
-	-	TRBV6-5	TRBJ2-6	TGTGCCAGCAGGCAGGGGGGAACTGGGGCCAACGTCCTGACTTTC	CASRQGGTGANVLTF
-	-	TRBV19	TRBJ1-5	TGTGCCAGTAGCCCTGGCCCTCCGGGGCCCCAGCATTTT	CASSPGPPGPQHF
-	-	TRBV20-1	TRBJ1-2	TGCAGTGCGGATGACAGAGGGGGCTACACCTTC	CSADDRGGYTF
-	-	TRBV7-2	TRBJ1-1	TGTGCCAGCAGCTTCACCGGGACACAGAACACTGAAGCTTTCTTT	CASSFTGTQNTEAFF
-	-	TRBV5-1	TRBJ2-6	TGCGCCAGCAGTTCTACGAGGCTTGGGGCCAACGTCCTGACTTTC	CASSSTRLGANVLTF
-	-	TRBV10-3	TRBJ2-1	TGTGCCATCAGTGCGACGACCAGACTAGGGGCCCGCAATGAGCAGTTCTTC	CAISATTRLGARNEQFF
-	once	TRBV6-5	TRBJ2-2	TGTGCCAGCAGTCCCCGCAGGGGAAACGGGGAGCTGTTTTTT	CASSPRRGNGELFF
-	-	TRBV7-9	TRBJ1-5	TGTGCCAGCAGCTTAGCGGGGGAGGGGAATCAGCCCCAGCATTTT	CASSLAGEGNQPQHF
-	-	TRBV5-8	TRBJ1-5	TGTGCCAGCAGCTTTATCCGGCCCGCAGCGACCCAGCATTTT	CASSFIRPAATQHF
-	-	TRBV28	TRBJ2-7	TGTGCCAGCAGTTTACCGGGACTCACCCTCTACGAGCAGTACTTC	CASSLPGLTLYEQYF
-	-	TRBV6-1	TRBJ1-4	TGTGCCAGCAGTAGAGGGGGGAGGGGTGAAAAACTGTTTTTT	CASSRGGRGEKLFF
TRBD1	once	TRBV7-9	TRBJ2-3	TGTGCCAGCAGCAATATCTTGGACAGGGGTTCAGATACGCAGTATTTT	CASSNILDRGSDTQYF
-	-	TRBV25-1	TRBJ2-6	TGTGCCACCAGGGGCTCTGGGGCCAACGTCCTGACTTTC	CATRGSGANVLTF
-	-	TRBV6-5	TRBJ2-1	TGTGCCAGCAGACCAGACGGGGTCAATGAGCAGTTCTTC	CASRPDGVNEQFF
-	-	TRBV4-1	TRBJ1-2	TGCGCCAGCAGCCAAGATAGGAGGGCAGGAGGCTACACCTTC	CASSQDRRAGGYTF
TRBD1	-	TRBV7-8	TRBJ2-7	TGTGCCAGCAGCTTAGCCCGGGCGACAGGGAGCTACGAGCAGTACTTC	CASSLARATGSYEQYF
-	-	TRBV7-9	TRBJ2-4	TGTGCCAGCAGCTTAGTCAGAGGGGAGAGCATTCAGTACTTC	CASSLVRGESIQYF
-	-	TRBV15	TRBJ2-3	TGTGCCACCAGCCGCCGGACAGCGGGCACAGATACGCAGTATTTT	CATSRRTAGTDTQYF
-	-	TRBV5-1	TRBJ1-1	TGCGCCAGCAGCTCCGGGGCGGCTGGGGCTTTCTTT	CASSSGAAGAFF
-	once	TRBV6-1	TRBJ1-2	TGTGCCAGCAGTGAAGAGGGACTCCCGTGGTACGGCTACACCTTC	CASSEEGLPWYGYTF
-	-	TRBV28	TRBJ1-2	TGTGCCACCGGGGACGGCTTCGCCGGCTACACCTTC	CATGDGFAGYTF
-	once	TRBV5-1	TRBJ2-3	TGCGCCAGCAGCTACAGAGGGGGGACAGATACGCAGTATTTT	CASSYRGGTDTQYF
-	-	TRBV5-8	TRBJ1-1	TGTGCCAGCAGAAAAAGGGGTGGGGACACTGAAGCTTTCTTT	CASRKRGGDTEAFF
-	-	TRBV5-1	TRBJ2-7	TGCGCCAGCAGGTCGGCCTGGGACACCTACTACGAGCAGTACTTC	CASRSAWDTYYEQYF
-	-	TRBV28	TRBJ1-1	TGTGCCAGCCTAGGAGTGAACACTGAAGCTTTCTTT	CASLGVNTEAFF
TRBD2	-	TRBV10-3	TRBJ2-3	TGTGCCATCAGTCCGGGACTAGCAGTAGATACGCAGTATTTT	CAISPGLAVDTQYF
TRBD1	-	TRBV6-5	TRBJ1-5	TGTGCCAGCAGGAGCGACAGGGGTAGCAATCAGCCCCAGCATTTT	CASRSDRGSNQPQHF
TRBD2	-	TRBV4-1	TRBJ2-7	TGCGCCAGCAGCCAAGATAAGTTTCTAGCGGGAGATTCCTACGAGCAGTACTTC	CASSQDKFLAGDSYEQYF
-	few	TRBV7-9	TRBJ1-1	TGTGCCAGCACCGGGCCCGGGAGCACTGAAGCTTTCTTT	CASTGPGSTEAFF
-	few	TRBV18	TRBJ1-1	TGTGCCAGCTCACCCTATGGGTCGAACACTGAAGCTTTCTTT	CASSPYGSNTEAFF
-	-	TRBV30	TRBJ2-3	TGTGCCTGTGCCCTGGGGGGACGTAGGCAGTATTTT	CACALGGRRQYF
-	-	TRBV7-2	TRBJ2-7	TGTGCCAGCAGCTTATCAATTACCTACGAGCAGTACTTC	CASSLSITYEQYF
-	-	TRBV15	TRBJ2-7	TGTGCCACCAGCCGCCATGGAACAGGAGCCTACGAGCAGTACTTC	CATSRHGTGAYEQYF